The 2 T cell receptor beta chains given below trace back to one sample, sequenced in a study of T and B cells in COVID-19 patients. From blood, 250-500 ng of genomic DNA served as TRB template. TRB rearrangements were amplified by multiplex PCR with BIOMED2 TRB-A/B primers. One entry per CDR3 protein results from TCRdb running MiXCR on the multiplex PCR reads. The table records roughly 7,000 distinct CDR3 sequences, about 31% of them present only once. The sample consisted of blood. The origin of the receptors is a human donor with active COVID-19.

Points on this clonotype: At one boundary the junction diverges from the germline segment, which might be a read error. The rearrangement links TRBV10-2 to TRBJ1-6, with a tentative D call TRBD1 (5 bases). CDR1 is WSHSY and CDR2 is SAAADI in the germline V gene. The CDR3 consists of 13 residues. CDR3 loop: CAISQGGDSPLHF. Written as DNA, the CDR3 is TGTGCCATCAGCCAGGGCGGAGATTCACCCCTCCACTTT.

The table lists this clonotype with a few counts. The V gene is TRBV5-4, the J gene TRBJ2-5; 8 bases are a match to TRBD2. V lost 4 bases to trimming and J lost 4 bases; unmatched junction nucleotides: 9. The CDR3 runs 15 residues. Germline V gene lookup returns CDR1 SGHNT and CDR2 YYREEE (reference sequence). CDR3 region: CASSRQKAGAETQYF. The CDR3 DNA reads TGTGCCAGCAGCCGCCAGAAAGCGGGGGCAGAGACCCAGTACTTC.